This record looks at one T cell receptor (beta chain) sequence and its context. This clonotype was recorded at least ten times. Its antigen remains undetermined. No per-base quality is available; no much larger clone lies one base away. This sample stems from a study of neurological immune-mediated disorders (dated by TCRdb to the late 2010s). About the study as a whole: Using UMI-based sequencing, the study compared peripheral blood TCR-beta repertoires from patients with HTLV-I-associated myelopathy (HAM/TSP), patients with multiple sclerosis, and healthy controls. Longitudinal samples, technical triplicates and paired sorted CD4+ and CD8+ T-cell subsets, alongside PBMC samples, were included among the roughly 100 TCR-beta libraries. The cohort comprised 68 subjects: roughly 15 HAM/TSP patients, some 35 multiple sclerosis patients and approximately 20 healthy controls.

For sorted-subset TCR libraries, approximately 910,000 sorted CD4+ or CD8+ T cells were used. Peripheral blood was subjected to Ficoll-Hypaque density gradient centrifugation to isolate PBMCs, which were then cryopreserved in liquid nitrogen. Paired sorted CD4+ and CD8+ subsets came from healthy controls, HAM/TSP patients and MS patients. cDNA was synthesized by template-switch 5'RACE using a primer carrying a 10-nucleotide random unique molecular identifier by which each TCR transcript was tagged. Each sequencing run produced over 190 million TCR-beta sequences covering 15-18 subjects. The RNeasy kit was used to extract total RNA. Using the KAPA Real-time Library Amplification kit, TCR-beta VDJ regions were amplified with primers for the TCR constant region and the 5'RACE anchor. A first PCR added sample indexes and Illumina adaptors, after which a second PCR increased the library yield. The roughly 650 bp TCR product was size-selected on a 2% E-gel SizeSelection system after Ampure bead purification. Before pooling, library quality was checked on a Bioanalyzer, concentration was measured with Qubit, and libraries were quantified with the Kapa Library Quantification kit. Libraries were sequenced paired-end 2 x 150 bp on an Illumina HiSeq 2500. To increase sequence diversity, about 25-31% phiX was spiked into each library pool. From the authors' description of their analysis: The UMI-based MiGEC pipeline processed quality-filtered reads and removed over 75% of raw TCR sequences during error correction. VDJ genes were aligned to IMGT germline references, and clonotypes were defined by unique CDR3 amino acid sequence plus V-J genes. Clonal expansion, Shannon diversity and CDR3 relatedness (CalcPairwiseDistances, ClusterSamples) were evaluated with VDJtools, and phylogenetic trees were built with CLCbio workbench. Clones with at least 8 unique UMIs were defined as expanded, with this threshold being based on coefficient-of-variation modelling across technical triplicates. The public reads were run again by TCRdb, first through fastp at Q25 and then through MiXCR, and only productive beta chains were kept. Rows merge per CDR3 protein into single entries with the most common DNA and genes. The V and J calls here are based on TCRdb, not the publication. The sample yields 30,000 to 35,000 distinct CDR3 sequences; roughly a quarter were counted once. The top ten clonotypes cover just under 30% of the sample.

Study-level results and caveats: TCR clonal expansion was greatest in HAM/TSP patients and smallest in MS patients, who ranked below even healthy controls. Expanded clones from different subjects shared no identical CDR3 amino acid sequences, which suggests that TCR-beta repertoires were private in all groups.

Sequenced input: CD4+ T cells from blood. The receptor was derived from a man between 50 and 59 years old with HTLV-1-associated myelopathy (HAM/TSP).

The CDR3 reads as follows: CSASEGAVDYEQYF. Here is the DNA: TGCAGTGCTTCCGAGGGAGCCGTTGACTACGAGCAGTACTTC. The V gene is TRBV20-1 and the J gene is TRBJ2-7; a tentative D call is TRBD2 (5 bases match). CDR1 DFQATT and CDR2 SNEGSKA are derived from the germline V gene (reference sequence). Inclusive of the bounding cysteine and phenylalanine, the CDR3 is 14 residues long. This entry keeps only the CDR3 DNA: 42 bases, framed from base 1. V gives up 5 bases and J gives up 3 bases, and the segment between their germline ends measures 17 bases.